Following are 28 T cell receptor beta chains from one sample sequenced in a study of cytomegalovirus exposure and HLA in healthy donors. 13 Jbeta primers and 60 Vbeta primers were used for the PCR. This table comes from immunoSEQ multiplex PCR, and its TCRdb copy is limited to in-frame clones, with some not included. In the table there are about 72,000 clones, approximately 82% of which are singletons. The sample consisted of PBMCs. These receptors were taken from a man younger than 35 in good health and CMV-seronegative.

This clone was detected once. The chain is built from TRBV7-2 and TRBJ1-6, with 10 bases aligning to TRBD1. Germline V CDR1 and CDR2: SGHTA, FQGNSA. This CDR3 region has 16 residues. V was pared by 2 bases and J by 12 bases, with 10 bases of the junction left unmatched. CDR3 in DNA: TGTGCCAGCAGCTTACCGACAGGGGGCCAGACGGGACCCCTCCACTTT. This encodes CASSLPTGGQTGPLHF. Full variable domain (outside the CDR3, taken from reference TRBV7-2 and TRBJ1-6): GAGVSQSPSNKVTEKGKDVELRCDPISGHTALYWYRQSLGQGLEFLIYFQGNSAPDKSGLPSDRFSAERTGGSVSTLTIQRTQQEDSAVYLCASSLPTGGQTGPLHFGNGTRLTVT.

This clone was detected once. The chain joins TRBV28 to TRBJ2-7; TRBD2 agrees at 7 bases. Per the germline V gene, CDR1 is MDHEN and CDR2 is SYDVKM. This CDR3 is 14 amino acids long. After removal of 6 bases from V and 2 bases from J, the junction contained 7 bases not matched to a gene. Written as DNA, the CDR3 is TGTGCCAGCAGACAGAGCGGGGCCACCTACGAGCAGTACTTC. As protein: CASRQSGATYEQYF.

This clone was counted a few times. This chain connects TRBV7-2 to TRBJ2-7, with D possibly being TRBD1 (5 bases). Trimming took 5 bases from V and 2 from J, leaving 13 bases between them. In germline, CDR1 is SGHTA, CDR2 FQGNSA. The CDR3 extends over 14 amino acids. The CDR3 coding sequence is TGTGCCAGCAGCCCCCGCCAGGGCCCCTACGAGCAGTACTTC. It encodes CASSPRQGPYEQYF.

The V and J genes are TRBV11-3 and TRBJ2-1; TRBD2 aligns across 9 bases. Germline V gives CDR1 SGHNT, CDR2 YENEEA. The ends lost 4 bases at V and 5 bases at J; junction bases unmatched: 6. The CDR3 consists of 15 residues. For the CDR3, the DNA is TGTGCCAGCAGCTATATAGCGGGGGCCAACAATGAGCAGTTCTTC. This translates into CASSYIAGANNEQFF.

The chain joins TRBV5-6 to TRBJ1-2, with 7 bases fitting TRBD1. The CDR3 spans 14 residues. The J segment lost 6 bases and the V segment lost 0 bases, leaving 5 bases of the junction unmatched. Germline V gene sequence: CDR1 SGHDT, CDR2 YYEEEE. The CDR3 region is CASSLAAGGNGYTF. CDR3 sequence (DNA): TGTGCCAGCAGCTTGGCAGCAGGGGGGAATGGCTACACCTTC. The variable domain in full, with the rest retrieved from reference TRBV5-6 and TRBJ1-2, is DAGVTQSPTHLIKTRGQQVTLRCSPKSGHDTVSWYQQALGQGPQFIFQYYEEEERQRGNFPDRFSGHQFPNYSSELNVNALLLGDSALYLCASSLAAGGNGYTFGSGTRLTVV.

This clone was recorded only once. This sequence joins TRBV7-2 and TRBJ1-3, with D perhaps matching TRBD1 (5 bases). V lost 1 base and J lost 8, with 9 bases in between. CDR1 is SGHTA and CDR2 is FQGNSA in the germline V gene. This CDR3 has 13 residues. CDR3 loop: CASSLDRRDTIYF. The CDR3 nucleotides read TGTGCCAGCAGCTTAGACAGGCGTGACACCATATATTTT.

CDR3 loop: CASSIEHRRGNTEAFF. DNA of the CDR3: TGTGCCAGTAGTATAGAACACCGTCGCGGCAACACTGAAGCTTTCTTT. The chain recombines TRBV19 with TRBJ1-1; D not certain. Germline CDR1 is LNHDA and CDR2 is SQIVND (reference sequence). CDR3 length: 16 amino acids. The ends were cut back, 0 bases at V and 2 bases at J, with 13 bases in the middle.

The rearrangement joins TRBV28 to TRBJ1-1; possible D gene TRBD1, 5 bases. The CDR3 runs 13 residues. Germline CDR1 MDHEN, CDR2 SYDVKM. Trimming took off 11 bases at V and 0 bases at J, with 13 bases between the two ends. The chain's CDR3 is CAPLEDMNTEAFF. In DNA, the CDR3 is TGTGCCCCTCTTGAGGACATGAACACTGAAGCTTTCTTT.

This clone turned up a few times. The chain recombines TRBV28 with TRBJ1-2; D gene uncertain. There are 17 residues in the CDR3. From germline, CDR1 is MDHEN and CDR2 SYDVKM. Trimming shortened V by 6 bases and J by 2 bases, and 22 bases separated the two germline ends. The CDR3 spells CASSPPISPPQNYGYTF. CDR3 nucleotides: TGTGCCAGCAGCCCCCCTATATCACCGCCTCAAAACTATGGCTACACCTTC.

V is TRBV7-6 and J is TRBJ2-2; D is unclear. Per the germline V gene, CDR1 is SGHVS and CDR2 is FNYEAQ. This CDR3 spans 12 amino acids. Trimming stripped 5 bases from V and 4 bases from J, with 5 bases between. This chain's CDR3 is CASSLFTGELFF. The CDR3 region has the DNA TGTGCCAGCAGCCTATTCACCGGGGAGCTGTTTTTT.

This clone was seen only once. The V gene is TRBV9, the J gene TRBJ1-2; D is possibly TRBD1 (5 bases). Per germline, CDR1 SGDLS and CDR2 YYNGEE. This CDR3 comprises 14 residues. Trimming took 0 bases from V and 8 from J, leaving 14 bases between them. CDR3 coding DNA: TGTGCCAGCAGCGTAGAGTCCCGGAACAGGGGCTACACCTTC. Protein sequence: CASSVESRNRGYTF.

V is TRBV9 and J is TRBJ1-3, with D possibly TRBD1 on 5 matching bases. The CDR3 has 15 residues. Germline-derived CDR1 and CDR2 are SGDLS and YYNGEE. Trimming removed 4 bases at V and 2 bases at J, with 13 bases between. In DNA, the CDR3 is TGTGCCAGCAGCCCCGTGGGGGGAGCTGGAAACACCATATATTTT. Amino acid sequence: CASSPVGGAGNTIYF.

The chain couples TRBV28 to TRBJ1-3; unclear D gene. There are 15 residues in the CDR3. Germline CDR1 reads MDHEN; CDR2 reads SYDVKM. Deletions cut 2 bases from V and 0 bases from J, with 8 bases between. The CDR3 DNA reads as TGTGCCAGCAGTTTAGGCCGGGTCTCTGGAAACACCATATATTTT. Its protein product is CASSLGRVSGNTIYF.

The chain links TRBV7-2 to TRBJ1-5; TRBD1 is a possible D gene (5 bases). Germline V gene sequence: CDR1 SGHTA, CDR2 FQGNSA. With 6 bases removed from V and 3 bases from J, the gap between germline ends came to 9 bases. The CDR3 length is 13 residues. The CDR3 DNA reads TGTGCCAGCAGTGCAGGGATCAATCAGCCCCAGCATTTT. This gives the protein CASSAGINQPQHF.

The chain uses TRBV28 and TRBJ2-3, with 13 bases lining up with TRBD2. Trimming took 6 bases from V and 5 from J; bases not matched to a gene: 11. CDR1 is MDHEN and CDR2 is SYDVKM in the germline V gene. This CDR3 is built from 17 residues. CDR3: CASRPPGLAGTVDTQYF. As DNA, the CDR3 is TGTGCCAGCAGGCCACCGGGACTAGCGGGGACTGTAGATACGCAGTATTTT.

This chain connects TRBV28 to TRBJ2-3; 8 positions agree with TRBD2. Unmatched junction bases numbered 4, after V lost 4 bases and J lost 4 bases. CDR1 is MDHEN, CDR2 SYDVKM, per germline. This CDR3 spans 14 amino acids. This CDR3 is CASSSGLEADTQYF. In DNA, the CDR3 is TGTGCCAGCAGTTCGGGACTAGAAGCAGATACGCAGTATTTT.

The chain joins TRBV7-2 to TRBJ2-7, with a tentative D call TRBD1 (6 bases). V dropped 3 bases and J dropped 2 bases, with 11 bases sitting between them. From germline, CDR1 is SGHTA and CDR2 FQGNSA. This CDR3 region has 14 residues. Here the CDR3 reads CASSLRRGTYEQYF. CDR3 nucleotides: TGTGCCAGCAGCTTGAGAAGGGGGACCTACGAGCAGTACTTC.

This chain joins TRBV9 and TRBJ1-5; D perhaps matches TRBD1 (5 bases). The CDR3 length is 15 residues. Per germline, CDR1 SGDLS and CDR2 YYNGEE. The V end lost 4 bases, the J end lost 0 bases, and 11 bases lay between the germline ends. The CDR3 loop reads CASSTRDDSNQPQHF. The CDR3 DNA sequence: TGTGCCAGCAGCACCAGGGATGATAGCAATCAGCCCCAGCATTTT.

J is TRBJ1-6 and V is TRBV4-3, with D unresolved. V lost 3 bases and J lost 15, with 24 bases in between. The CDR3 is 16 amino acids. Germline values: CDR1 LGHNA, CDR2 YSLEER. The CDR3 sequence: CASSHNDPIAAYILHF. As DNA, the CDR3 is TGCGCCAGCAGCCACAACGACCCAATCGCAGCGTACATCCTCCACTTT.

CDR3 DNA sequence: TGTGCCAGCAGTTTAGGGGGCAGGGGGGGCAATCAGCCCCAGCATTTT. Amino acid sequence: CASSLGGRGGNQPQHF. The rearrangement joins TRBV28 to TRBJ1-5, with 7 bases fitting TRBD1. V lost 2 bases to trimming and J lost 2 bases; unmatched junction nucleotides: 6. In germline, CDR1 is MDHEN, CDR2 SYDVKM. The CDR3 sequence is 16 residues long.

This chain uses TRBV7-8 with TRBJ2-3, with D possibly being TRBD2 (5 bases). This CDR3 has 14 residues. Trimming removed 8 bases from V and 6 bases from J, with 18 bases in between. Germline V gene lookup returns CDR1 SGHVS and CDR2 FQNEAQ. The CDR3 protein is CASGLGLGPDTQYF. The CDR3 nucleotides are TGTGCCAGCGGACTCGGACTCGGCCCGGATACGCAGTATTTT.

The gene calls are TRBV2 and TRBJ2-7; perhaps TRBD1 as D (6 bases). The germline gives CDR1 SNHLY, CDR2 FYNNEI. CDR3 length: 13 residues. Trimming left V 7 bases short and J 3 bases short, with 13 bases between. CDR3 in DNA: TGTGCCAGCAAAGACGGACAGAGCTACGAGCAGTACTTC. This translates into CASKDGQSYEQYF.

The V call is TRBV4-1, the J call TRBJ2-7; possible D gene TRBD1, 6 bases. Germline V gene lookup returns CDR1 MGHRA and CDR2 YSYEKL. Deletions cut 2 bases from V and 5 bases from J, with 16 bases between. The CDR3 loop spans 15 amino acids. The CDR3: CASSQLPGARNEQYF. For the CDR3, the DNA is TGCGCCAGCAGCCAATTACCAGGGGCGCGGAACGAGCAGTACTTC.

As concerns this clone: The missing conserved phenylalanine or tryptophan at the end of this CDR3 makes a read error likely. The chain combines TRBV4-2 with TRBJ2-7, with 7 bases aligning to TRBD2. V lost 0 bases, J lost 0 bases, and 8 bases stayed unmatched. This CDR3 has 17 amino acids. CDR1 is LGHNA and CDR2 is YNFKEQ in the germline V gene. The CDR3 reads CASSQELYGGSSYEQYC. The CDR3 DNA reads as TGTGCCAGCAGCCAAGAGCTTTACGGGGGGAGCTCCTACGAGCAGTACTGC.

The CDR3 nucleotides read TGCGCCAGCAGCCACCCACCTAGCGGGAGGTTCTACGAGCAGTACTTC. Its translation is CASSHPPSGRFYEQYF. The chain employs TRBV4-1 and TRBJ2-7, with 11 nucleotides matching TRBD2. There are 16 residues in the CDR3. The trim removed 3 bases at V and 3 bases at J, leaving 7 bases unmatched. CDR1 and CDR2 from the germline V gene are MGHRA and YSYEKL.

The chain has TRBV10-2 and TRBJ2-2, with D unclear. Trimming removed 5 bases from V and 0 bases from J, with 7 bases in between. Looked up from germline, CDR1 is WSHSY and CDR2 is SAAADI. CDR3 size: 14 residues. The DNA of the CDR3 is TGCGCCAGCAGTCCGCGATCGAACACCGGGGAGCTGTTTTTT. Its protein is CASSPRSNTGELFF.

The rearrangement uses TRBV2 and TRBJ2-7, with a tentative D call TRBD1 (6 bases). This CDR3 has 13 residues. Germline lookup yields CDR1 SNHLY and CDR2 FYNNEI. With 2 bases removed from V and 6 bases from J, the gap between germline ends came to 11 bases. This CDR3 reads CASSETARGEQYF. CDR3 coding DNA: TGTGCCAGCAGTGAAACTGCCAGGGGCGAGCAGTACTTC.

This clone turned up a few times. The chain uses TRBV5-1 and TRBJ1-1; 10 bases agree with TRBD1. The CDR3 consists of 16 residues. The V and J ends lost 3 bases and 0 bases, in that order; junction bases with no gene match: 5. Germline CDR1 SGHRS, CDR2 YFSETQ. CDR3 nucleotide sequence: TGCGCCAGCAGCTGGGGACAGGGGTCGATGAACACTGAAGCTTTCTTT. Translated: CASSWGQGSMNTEAFF.